Following are 3 T cell receptor beta chains from one sample sequenced in a study of T cell responses to AZD1222 COVID-19 vaccine. Sequencing used immunoSEQ multiplex PCR; TCRdb keeps in-frame clones, though not all of them. Among about 100,000 clones listed, roughly nine tenths were seen once. Material: peripheral blood, obtained on day 0 of AZD1222 vaccination. The receptors come from an adult in good health.

The table lists this clone with a few counts. This chain joins TRBV5-1 and TRBJ2-3; 9 nucleotides line up with TRBD1. This CDR3 comprises 15 residues. V lost 5 bases to trimming and J lost 4 bases; unmatched junction nucleotides: 8. Germline loops: CDR1 SGHRS, CDR2 YFSETQ. The CDR3 spells CASSQQGAPPDTQYF. The CDR3 bases are TGCGCCAGCAGTCAACAGGGGGCCCCGCCAGATACGCAGTATTTT.

The rearrangement joins TRBV5-1 to TRBJ2-3; 7 nucleotides match TRBD1. Germline V gene lookup returns CDR1 SGHRS and CDR2 YFSETQ. The CDR3 covers 14 residues. V dropped 2 bases and J dropped 1; count of bases not matched to a gene: 1. The CDR3 loop is CASSFGQGTDTQYF. DNA for the CDR3: TGCGCCAGCAGCTTCGGACAGGGCACAGATACGCAGTATTTT.

In its sample, this clone was seen a few times. The rearrangement links TRBV3-1 (or the pseudogene TRBV3-2) to TRBJ2-7; D unresolved. In germline, CDR1 is LGHDT, CDR2 YNNKEL (reference sequence). The CDR3 totals 11 residues. The V end was cut by 4 bases, the J end by 7 bases, with 8 bases between. CDR3 sequence reads: CASSLKGEQYF. The CDR3 DNA is TGTGCCAGCAGCCTTAAGGGAGAGCAGTACTTC.